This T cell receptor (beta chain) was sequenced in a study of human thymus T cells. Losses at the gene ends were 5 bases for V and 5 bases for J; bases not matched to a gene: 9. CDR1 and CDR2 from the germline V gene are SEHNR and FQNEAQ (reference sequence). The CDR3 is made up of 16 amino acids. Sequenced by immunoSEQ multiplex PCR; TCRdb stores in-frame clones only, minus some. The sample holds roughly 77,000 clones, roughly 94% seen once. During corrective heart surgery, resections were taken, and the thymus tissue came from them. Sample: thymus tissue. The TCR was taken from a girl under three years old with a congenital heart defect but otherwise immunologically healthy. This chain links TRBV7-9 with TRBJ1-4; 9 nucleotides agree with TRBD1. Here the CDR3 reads CASSPGSGTGNEKLFF. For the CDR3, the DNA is TGTGCCAGCAGCCCTGGTAGTGGGACAGGGAATGAAAAACTGTTTTTT.